This is a list of T cell receptor beta chains from one sample in a study of Ad26.COV2.S vaccination and SARS-CoV-2 variants. Assay: immunoSEQ multiplex PCR; the TCRdb copy retains only in-frame clones and omits some. Seen here are 500,000 or so clones, 87% observed once, and the top ten hold 9.5% to 15%. Sequencing used peripheral blood, obtained in a trial of Ad26.COV2.S vaccine versus placebo. Receptors originate from a person aged 18-60 years who received the Ad26.COV2.S COVID-19 vaccine or a placebo. Both conserved end residues are part of each CDR3. Each record gives: J gene, V gene, clone size, D gene, CDR3 DNA, CDR3 protein. D genes are given only for firm matches. Clone size is given for some rows only: seen once, a few or many times, or a class if the clone is expanded.

TRBJ2-1,TRBV7-3,.,TRBD1,TGTGCCAGCAGCTCGATCGGGACAGGGTCTAATGAGCAGTTCTTC,CASSSIGTGSNEQFF
TRBJ1-3,TRBV4-3,few,.,TGCGCCAGCAGCCAACAAATAGGAGCTGGAAACACCATATATTTT,CASSQQIGAGNTIYF
TRBJ1-6,TRBV9,.,.,TGTGCCAGCAGCGTAGGCCCGGAGAATTCACCCCTCCACTTT,CASSVGPENSPLHF
TRBJ1-5,TRBV6-5,.,.,TGTGCCAGCAGATTTAAAGGGGGAGGCAATCAGCCCCAGCATTTT,CASRFKGGGNQPQHF
TRBJ2-7,TRBV6-5,.,.,TGTGCCACCTCGCTAGGAGTGGGAGAGCAGTACTTC,CATSLGVGEQYF
TRBJ1-2,TRBV27,.,TRBD1,TGTGCCAGCAGTTTATCGAAAGGGGGCGCGAGGACCTTC,CASSLSKGGARTF
TRBJ1-1,TRBV27,once,TRBD1,TGTGCCAGCAGCGGACAGGGTAGGAACTTCTGGCACACTGAAGCTTTCTTT,CASSGQGRNFWHTEAFF
TRBJ2-2,TRBV5-1,.,.,TGCGCCAGCAGCTTGGGAGGGAAGAACACCGGGGAGCTGTTTTTT,CASSLGGKNTGELFF
TRBJ2-5,TRBV5-1,.,.,TGCGCCAGCAGCTCCCCCGGAGTGCCAGAGACCCAGTACTTC,CASSSPGVPETQYF
TRBJ2-7,TRBV5-1,.,TRBD1,TGCGCCAGCAGCCCTGGACAGGGATCGGCCTACGAGCAGTACTTC,CASSPGQGSAYEQYF
TRBJ2-7,TRBV5-5,.,.,TGTGCCAGCAGCTTGGCCCCGCCATCCGTAAACGAGCAGTACTTC,CASSLAPPSVNEQYF
TRBJ2-1,TRBV11-2,once,TRBD2,TGTGCCAGCAGCCCCCGACTTAGCGGGAGCGATGAGCAGTTCTTC,CASSPRLSGSDEQFF
TRBJ2-7,TRBV7-9,.,TRBD2,TGTGCCAGCGGGAGGGGAGCGGGAGACTACGAGCAGTACTTC,CASGRGAGDYEQYF
TRBJ1-2,TRBV10-3,.,.,TGTGCCATCAGTGACGGAATTGGCTACACCTTC,CAISDGIGYTF
TRBJ1-1,TRBV29-1,.,.,TGCAGCCCCCAGGGAGGCTGGGGCATTTTGAACACTGAAGCTTTCTTT,CSPQGGWGILNTEAFF
TRBJ2-1,TRBV6-6,.,TRBD1,TGTGCCGGAGGACAGGGCCATGAGCAGTTCTTC,CAGGQGHEQFF
TRBJ1-2,TRBV5-6,.,.,TGTGCCAGCAGCTTGGGGGGATTCTATGGCTACACCTTC,CASSLGGFYGYTF
TRBJ1-5,TRBV7-2,.,.,TGTGCCAGCAGCTTATCGGACAAGGGGAATCAGCCCCAGCATTTT,CASSLSDKGNQPQHF
TRBJ2-7,TRBV5-4,.,TRBD2,TGTGCCAGCAGCAAGGGACTAGCGGGAACCGCCTACGAGCAGTACTTC,CASSKGLAGTAYEQYF
TRBJ2-3,TRBV7-2,.,TRBD2,TGTGCCAGCAGCTTATTTGGTAGCGGGGGGGGCACAGATACGCAGTATTTT,CASSLFGSGGGTDTQYF
TRBJ2-3,TRBV4-3,.,.,TGCGCCAGCAGCCAAGGTGACCTCCGACGGGCAGATACGCAGTATTTT,CASSQGDLRRADTQYF
TRBJ1-1,TRBV2,few,.,TGTGCCAGCAGTGAGCCTGGACATTACACTGAAGCTTTCTTT,CASSEPGHYTEAFF
TRBJ2-3,TRBV28,.,.,TGTGCCAGCCGGGGCGCCCGTCGAAATACGCAGTATTTT,CASRGARRNTQYF
TRBJ2-2,TRBV6-5,.,.,TGTGCCAGCAGATCGGGACTCCTGGCCGGGGAGCTGTTTTTT,CASRSGLLAGELFF
TRBJ2-1,TRBV12-5,once,TRBD2,TGTGCTAGTGGTTTGGGACGCCGGGCTAGCGGGAGGGCCGCGTCCTACAATGAGCAGTTCTTC,CASGLGRRASGRAASYNEQFF
TRBJ1-1,TRBV3-1/TRBV3-2,.,.,TGTGCCAGCAGCCAACGTAAGGGGAGCACTGAAGCTTTCTTT,CASSQRKGSTEAFF
TRBJ1-1,TRBV19,.,.,TGTGCCAGTAGTATCGTTAGGAGCGAAGCTTTCTTT,CASSIVRSEAFF
TRBJ2-5,TRBV12-3/TRBV12-4,.,.,TGTGCCAGCAGTTTCACGAAAGAGACCCAGTACTTC,CASSFTKETQYF
TRBJ2-3,TRBV4-3,.,.,TGCGCCAGCAGCCAAGGGCAGGGGGGCAGCACAGATACGCAGTATTTT,CASSQGQGGSTDTQYF
TRBJ1-2,TRBV29-1,.,.,TGCAGCGCGTGGGGGGGGCTGAGCTATGGCTACACCTTC,CSAWGGLSYGYTF
TRBJ2-3,TRBV7-2,.,.,TGTGCCAGCAGCTTAGGACAGTACACAGATACGCAGTATTTT,CASSLGQYTDTQYF
TRBJ2-1,TRBV6-6,.,.,TGTGCCAGCAGTTCGCTCGGACAGATTACCAACAATGAGCAGTTCTTC,CASSSLGQITNNEQFF
TRBJ2-5,TRBV9,.,TRBD1,TGTGCCAGCAGCGTAGGACAGGGGGCGGAGACCCAGTACTTC,CASSVGQGAETQYF
TRBJ2-5,TRBV7-3,.,.,TGTGCCAGCAGTGCAGGGGTCCAAGAGACCCAGTACTTC,CASSAGVQETQYF
TRBJ2-7,TRBV11-2,.,.,TGTGCCAGCAGTATCACCCCCTCCTACGAGCAGTACTTC,CASSITPSYEQYF
TRBJ2-2,TRBV28,.,TRBD2,TGTGCCACCAACCTAGCGGGAGGGAACACCGGGGAGCTGTTTTTT,CATNLAGGNTGELFF